This paragraph covers one T cell receptor beta chain sequence. Its antigen is unknown. This sample was taken from a study of cytomegalovirus exposure and HLA in healthy donors. PCR involved 60 Vbeta and 13 Jbeta primers. Some clones are missing from TCRdb's copy, which holds only in-frame ones; the method was immunoSEQ multiplex PCR. Of more than 150,000 clones listed, roughly 77% are singletons. Whole-study findings and limits: Analysis was carried out at a later point, and it linked a missense DCLRE1C variant to TCR beta V- and J-gene trimming.

This TCR derives from a woman aged 25 to 39 in good health and CMV-seropositive. Input material: PBMCs.

The CDR3 bases are TGTGCCAGCAGCGTAGGGTTAGGGAGGGAGACCCAGTACTTC. Protein product: CASSVGLGRETQYF. The V and J genes are TRBV9 and TRBJ2-5; D is perhaps TRBD2 (6 bases). Germline values: CDR1 SGDLS, CDR2 YYNGEE. The CDR3 covers 14 residues. V was trimmed by 0 bases and J by 5 bases, leaving 11 bases between them.